This TCR beta chain was observed in a study of blood T cell repertoires in COVID-19. On the study more broadly: The study drew acute and convalescent COVID-19 samples from the United States, Italy and Spain.

Here immunoSEQ multiplex PCR was the method, and the copy in TCRdb shows in-frame clones only, minus some. Of roughly 160,000 clones in the sample, more than 75% are singletons; the top ten hold roughly 0.53%. The V and J ends lost 7 bases and 1 base respectively, with 18 bases between them. The germline CDR1 and CDR2 sequences are MRHNA and SNTAGT. This CDR3 contains 16 residues. The chain has TRBV6-4 and TRBJ2-3; D not certain. This TCR derives from a man between 60 and 75 years old with COVID-19, enrolled during active disease. Sequenced sample: peripheral blood. The CDR3 loop reads CASIGPDGPGTDTQYF. CDR3 bases: TGTGCCAGCATTGGGCCGGATGGGCCCGGCACAGATACGCAGTATTTT.